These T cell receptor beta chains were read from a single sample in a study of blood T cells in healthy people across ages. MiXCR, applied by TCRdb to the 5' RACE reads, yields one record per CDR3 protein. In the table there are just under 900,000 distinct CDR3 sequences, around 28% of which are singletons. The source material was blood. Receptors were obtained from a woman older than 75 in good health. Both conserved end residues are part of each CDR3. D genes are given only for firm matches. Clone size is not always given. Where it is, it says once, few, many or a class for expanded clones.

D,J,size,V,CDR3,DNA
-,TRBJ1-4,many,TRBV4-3,CASSQALRGGNEKLFF,TGCGCCAGCAGCCAAGCTCTGAGGGGGGGGAATGAAAAACTGTTTTTT
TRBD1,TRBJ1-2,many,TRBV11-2,CASSSTGGNGYGYTF,TGTGCCAGCAGTTCCACAGGGGGCAACGGCTATGGCTACACCTTC
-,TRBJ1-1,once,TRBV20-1,CSAGAPSTEALF,TGCAGTGCCGGGGCCCCCTCCACTGAAGCTCTCTTT
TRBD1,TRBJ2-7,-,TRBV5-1,CASSRTGAPYEQYF,TGCGCCAGCAGCCGGACAGGTGCACCTTACGAGCAGTACTTC
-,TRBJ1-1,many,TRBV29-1,CSVGHTANTEAFF,TGCAGCGTTGGTCACACCGCGAACACTGAAGCTTTCTTT
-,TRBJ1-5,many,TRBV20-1,CSVVSYSNQPQHF,TGCAGTGTGGTCAGTTATAGCAATCAGCCCCAGCATTTT
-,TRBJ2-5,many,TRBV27,CASSFQALRQETQYF,TGTGCCAGCAGTTTTCAAGCGTTGAGGCAAGAGACCCAGTACTTC
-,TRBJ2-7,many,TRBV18,CASSPPGGNEQYF,TGTGCCAGCTCACCACCGGGGGGAAACGAGCAGTACTTC
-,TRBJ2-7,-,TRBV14,CASSQNLGGEQYF,TGTGCCAGCAGCCAAAACTTGGGGGGCGAGCAGTACTTC
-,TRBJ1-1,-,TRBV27,CASRYTQNTEAFF,TGTGCCAGCAGATACACTCAGAACACTGAAGCTTTCTTT
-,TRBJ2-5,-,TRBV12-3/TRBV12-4,CASSLMLGGDGKETQYF,TGTGCCAGCAGTTTAATGCTAGGAGGGGATGGTAAGGAGACCCAGTACTTC
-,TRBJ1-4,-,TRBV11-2,CASSVGGQTNEKLFF,TGTGCCAGCAGTGTAGGGGGACAAACTAATGAAAAACTGTTTTTT
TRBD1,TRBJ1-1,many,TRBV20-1,CSASRQQGLNTEAFF,TGCAGTGCTAGTCGTCAACAGGGGCTGAACACTGAAGCTTTCTTT
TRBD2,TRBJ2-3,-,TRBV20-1,CSLAGGDTDTQYF,TGCAGCTTAGCGGGGGGCGACACAGATACGCAGTATTTT
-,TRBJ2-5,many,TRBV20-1,CSAAKTAKETQYF,TGCAGTGCGGCAAAGACAGCAAAAGAGACCCAGTACTTC
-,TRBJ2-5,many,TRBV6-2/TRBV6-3,CASSYSRGSGETQYF,TGTGCCAGCAGTTACTCTCGGGGGTCCGGGGAGACCCAGTACTTC
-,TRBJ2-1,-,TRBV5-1,CASRSVTGSNEQFF,TGCGCCAGCAGGAGTGTAACGGGATCAAATGAGCAGTTCTTC
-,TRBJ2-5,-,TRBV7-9,CASSYEGGSHDEQYF,TGTGCCAGCAGCTATGAAGGGGGAAGTCACGATGAGCAGTACTTC
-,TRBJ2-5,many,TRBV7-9,CASSLAKGQDPTQETQYF,TGTGCCAGCAGCTTAGCTAAGGGGCAGGATCCTACCCAAGAGACCCAGTACTTC
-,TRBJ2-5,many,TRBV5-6,CASSLLTGTETQYF,TGTGCCAGCAGCTTACTTACGGGGACGGAGACCCAGTACTTC
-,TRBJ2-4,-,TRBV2,CASSDRQSAKNIQYF,TGTGCCAGCAGCGATCGTCAGTCAGCCAAAAACATTCAGTACTTC
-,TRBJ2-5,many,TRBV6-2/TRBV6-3,CASSLNLRRETQYF,TGTGCCAGCAGTCTAAATCTTAGGAGGGAGACCCAGTACTTC
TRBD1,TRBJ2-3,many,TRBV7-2,CASSFHRGTTDTQYF,TGTGCCAGCAGCTTTCACAGGGGAACCACAGATACGCAGTATTTT
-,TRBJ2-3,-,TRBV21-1,CASSKKGTKDTTQYF,TGTGCCAGCAGCAAAAAGGGTACGAAAGATACTACGCAGTATTTT
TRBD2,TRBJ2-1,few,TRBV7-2,CASSLALAGGMNEQFF,TGTGCCAGCAGCTTAGCACTAGCGGGAGGAATGAATGAGCAGTTCTTC
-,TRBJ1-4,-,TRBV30,CAWNIGRQKEKLVF,TGTGCCTGGAACATTGGAAGGCAAAAGGAAAAACTGGTTTTT
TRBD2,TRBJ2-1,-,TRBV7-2,CASSLLDGGYNEQFF,TGTGCCAGCAGCTTATTGGACGGGGGGTACAATGAGCAGTTCTTC
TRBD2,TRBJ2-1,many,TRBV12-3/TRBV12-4,CASIQRGGNEQFF,TGTGCCAGCATACAGCGGGGGGGCAATGAGCAGTTCTTC
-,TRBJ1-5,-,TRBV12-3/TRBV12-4,CASSSSSNEPQHF,TGTGCCAGCAGTTCCTCCAGTAATGAGCCCCAGCATTTT
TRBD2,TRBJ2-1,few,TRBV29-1,CNVLLAGAYNEQFF,TGCAACGTCCTACTAGCGGGGGCTTACAATGAGCAGTTCTTC
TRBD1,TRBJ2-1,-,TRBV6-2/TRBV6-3,CASSTPGQGAYEQFF,TGTGCCAGCAGCACGCCGGGACAGGGGGCCTACGAGCAGTTCTTC
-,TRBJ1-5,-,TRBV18,CASSPDQDQPQHF,TGTGCCAGCTCACCAGATCAGGATCAGCCCCAGCATTTT
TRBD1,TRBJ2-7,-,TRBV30,CAWEDRGRPYEQYF,TGTGCCTGGGAGGACAGGGGAAGGCCCTACGAGCAGTACTTC
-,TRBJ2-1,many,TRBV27,CASSRGARNEQFF,TGTGCCAGCAGTAGAGGGGCCCGGAATGAGCAGTTCTTC
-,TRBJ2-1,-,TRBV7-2,CASSSLMSDEQFF,TGCGCCAGCAGCTCCCTTATGTCCGATGAGCAGTTCTTC
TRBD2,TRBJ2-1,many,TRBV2,CATYSGGATEQFF,TGTGCCACCTATAGCGGGGGGGCTACCGAGCAGTTCTTC
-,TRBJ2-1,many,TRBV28,CATGTMYEQFF,TGTGCCACGGGCACAATGTATGAGCAGTTCTTC
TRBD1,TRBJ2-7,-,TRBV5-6,CASISLGTAYNEQYF,TGTGCCAGCATCTCCCTCGGGACAGCCTACAATGAGCAGTACTTC
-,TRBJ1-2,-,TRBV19,CASSSTGPPYGYTF,TGTGCCAGTAGTAGTACCGGACCGCCCTATGGCTACACCTTC
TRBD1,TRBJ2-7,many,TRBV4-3,CASSQDRTGSSYEQYF,TGCGCCAGCAGCCAAGATCGGACAGGGAGCTCCTACGAGCAGTACTTC
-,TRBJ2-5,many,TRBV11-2,CASSDPNKETQYF,TGTGCCAGCAGCGACCCTAATAAAGAGACCCAGTACTTC
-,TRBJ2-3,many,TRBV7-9,CASSSPGERGTDTQYF,TGTGCCAGCAGCTCACCGGGAGAGCGGGGCACAGATACGCAGTATTTT
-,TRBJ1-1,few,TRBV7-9,CASSFGASNTEAFF,TGTGCCAGCAGCTTTGGGGCTTCGAACACTGAAGCTTTCTTT
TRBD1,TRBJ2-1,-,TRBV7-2,CASSSQQGAIYNEQFF,TGTGCCAGCAGCTCCCAACAGGGGGCAATTTACAATGAGCAGTTCTTC
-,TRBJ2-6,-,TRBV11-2,CASSFRGTLLSGANVLTF,TGTGCCAGCAGCTTCAGGGGAACCCTGCTCTCCGGGGCCAACGTCCTGACTTTC
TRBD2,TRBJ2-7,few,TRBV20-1,CSARDLGSGGAYNEQYF,TGCAGTGCTAGAGATCTGGGGAGCGGGGGGGCCTACAATGAGCAGTACTTC
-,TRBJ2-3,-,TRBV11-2,CASSFVPLSTDTQYF,TGTGCCAGCAGCTTCGTGCCACTGAGCACAGATACGCAGTATTTT
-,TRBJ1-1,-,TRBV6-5,CASGQRTMNTEAFF,TGTGCCAGCGGCCAGAGGACCATGAACACTGAAGCTTTCTTT
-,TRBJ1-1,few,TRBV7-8,CASSLDGWRTEAFF,TGTGCCAGCAGCTTAGACGGGTGGCGAACTGAAGCTTTCTTT
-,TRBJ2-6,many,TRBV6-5,CASSSYRLPGANVLTF,TGTGCCAGCAGTTCGTACAGACTCCCTGGGGCCAACGTCCTGACTTTC
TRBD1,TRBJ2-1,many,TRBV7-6,CASSPNTGGLYNEQFF,TGTGCCAGCAGCCCTAATACAGGGGGCTTGTACAATGAGCAGTTCTTC
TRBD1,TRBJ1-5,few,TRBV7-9,CASSIGQGIDQPQHF,TGTGCCAGCAGCATCGGACAGGGGATTGATCAGCCCCAGCATTTT
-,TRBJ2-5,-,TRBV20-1,CSAASQGQQETQYF,TGCAGTGCCGCGTCCCAGGGGCAACAAGAGACCCAGTACTTC
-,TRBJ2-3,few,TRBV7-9,CAQGLADTQYF,TGTGCCCAAGGGTTGGCGGATACGCAGTATTTT
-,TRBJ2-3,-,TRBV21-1,CASSLGRGGQDTQYF,TGTGCCAGCAGCCTAGGGCGGGGGGGCCAGGATACGCAGTATTTT
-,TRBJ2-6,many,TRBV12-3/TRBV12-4,CASSPGVSPSSGANVLTF,TGTGCCAGCAGTCCCGGCGTCAGCCCGAGCTCTGGGGCCAACGTCCTGACTTTC
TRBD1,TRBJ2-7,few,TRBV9,CASSVYSGTGGAYEQYF,TGTGCCAGCAGCGTATATTCCGGGACAGGGGGAGCCTACGAGCAGTACTTC